The rows below give T cell receptor beta chains drawn from one sample of a study of beta chain features in type 1 diabetes. Sequencing used immunoSEQ multiplex PCR; TCRdb keeps in-frame clones, though not all of them. The sample contains 600,000 to 750,000 clones, roughly 12% of which appear only once. What was sequenced was naive CD4+ T cells from blood. Receptors were obtained from a man aged 25-40 years with type 1 diabetes. The CDR3 runs from the conserved cysteine through the conserved F or W. The D gene is left open where the match is weak. Some rows mark clone size as missing; the rest say once, few, many or name a class of expanded clone.

D gene | clone size | J gene | V gene | CDR3 DNA | CDR3 protein
TRBD1 | - | TRBJ1-5 | TRBV16 | TGTGCCAGCAGCCAGGGACAGAGAGTAACCCAGCATTTT | CASSQGQRVTQHF
- | - | TRBJ1-5 | TRBV7-2 | TGTGCCAGCGCATCCGGACCTAGCAATCAGCCCCAGCATTTT | CASASGPSNQPQHF
TRBD1 | - | TRBJ2-1 | TRBV7-8 | TGTGCCAGCAGCCTCAGACAGGGGTCCTACAATGAGCAGTTCTTC | CASSLRQGSYNEQFF
TRBD1 | - | TRBJ1-1 | TRBV5-1 | TGCGCCAGCAGCTCCCAGGGACAGGGGAGTACTGAAGCTTTCTTT | CASSSQGQGSTEAFF
- | few | TRBJ1-5 | TRBV19 | TGTGCCAGTAGTTTCGACAGCTATCAGCCCCAGCATTTT | CASSFDSYQPQHF
- | few | TRBJ2-1 | TRBV29-1 | TGCAGCGTTGACGCGGAGGTTGAGCAGTTCTTC | CSVDAEVEQFF
TRBD2 | few | TRBJ2-7 | TRBV7-2 | TGTGCCAGCAGCCCAAATAGCGGGGACTACGAGCAGTACTTC | CASSPNSGDYEQYF
- | few | TRBJ2-3 | TRBV2 | TGTGCCAGCACCAGGGTCGCAGATACGCAGTATTTT | CASTRVADTQYF
- | many | TRBJ2-1 | TRBV23-1 | TGCGCCAGCAGTCAATCCCACAGGGCAATCCCGGTCAATGAGCAGTTCTTC | CASSQSHRAIPVNEQFF
- | few | TRBJ1-1 | TRBV29-1 | TGCAGCGTTGGAAACCTTTACACTGAAGCTTTCTTT | CSVGNLYTEAFF
- | few | TRBJ2-1 | TRBV4-3 | TGCGCCAGCAGCCAACAGGGTATTTTAAACAATGAGCAGTTCTTC | CASSQQGILNNEQFF
- | few | TRBJ2-1 | TRBV7-2 | TGTGCCAGCAGCTTAGCGCGGCAGTCGGAGTTCTTC | CASSLARQSEFF
- | - | TRBJ2-2 | TRBV11-3 | TGTGCCAGCAGCTGGCGGGGAGCCGGGGAGCTGTTTTTT | CASSWRGAGELFF
TRBD1 | - | TRBJ1-1 | TRBV6-5 | TGTGCCAGCAGTTATTCGGACAGGATGAACACTGAAGCTTTCTTT | CASSYSDRMNTEAFF
TRBD1 | few | TRBJ1-2 | TRBV29-1 | TGCAGCGCGGGACAGACTTATGGCTACACCTTC | CSAGQTYGYTF
TRBD1 | - | TRBJ1-2 | TRBV30 | TGTGCGTCAGGGGGTAACTATGGCTACACCTTC | CASGGNYGYTF
TRBD1 | - | TRBJ1-2 | TRBV28 | TGTGCCAGCCGTCGGACAGGAGGATCTAACTATGGCTACACCTTC | CASRRTGGSNYGYTF
- | - | TRBJ1-5 | TRBV12-5 | TGTGCTAGTGGTTTGGAAGGGAGCAATCAGCCCCAGCATTTT | CASGLEGSNQPQHF
TRBD1 | few | TRBJ1-2 | TRBV5-1 | TGCGCCAGCAGCTTCACAGGGGACCAAGGCTATGGCTACACCTTC | CASSFTGDQGYGYTF
- | - | TRBJ2-3 | TRBV19 | TGTGCCAGTAGTAGCCCGCCGGGACAAGTCACAGATACGCAGTATTTT | CASSSPPGQVTDTQYF